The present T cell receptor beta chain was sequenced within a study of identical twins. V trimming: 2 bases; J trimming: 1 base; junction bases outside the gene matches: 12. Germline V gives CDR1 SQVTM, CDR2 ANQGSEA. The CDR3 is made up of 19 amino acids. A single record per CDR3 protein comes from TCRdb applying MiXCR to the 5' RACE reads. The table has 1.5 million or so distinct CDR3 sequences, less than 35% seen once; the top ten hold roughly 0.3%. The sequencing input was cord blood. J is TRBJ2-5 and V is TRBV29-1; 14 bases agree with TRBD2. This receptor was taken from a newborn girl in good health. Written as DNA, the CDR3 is TGCAGCGTTGAATTGGGTTGGGGACTAGCGGGAGTCGGCCAAGAGACCCAGTACTTC. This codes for CSVELGWGLAGVGQETQYF.